Detailed here is one TCR beta chain. Its antigen is still unknown. Sequencing was performed with immunoSEQ multiplex PCR; in TCRdb, only in-frame clones are kept and a portion is missing. The table records nearly 60,000 clones, roughly nine tenths of them present only once. Looked up from germline, CDR1 is SGHTA and CDR2 is FQGNSA. The CDR3 is made up of 16 amino acids. J lost 4 bases, V lost 6 bases, and 12 bases had no gene match. This sample is drawn from a study of identifying expanded T cells in peripheral blood. Regarding the study as a whole: Variance in clone template counts between approximately 2-week samples significantly increased with total template count across all healthy donors.

The receptor was derived from a person between 18 and 75 years old in good health. The rearrangement uses TRBV7-2 and TRBJ2-1, with TRBD2 matching 7 bases. The material sequenced was blood. The CDR3 sequence is CASRTNGGEGYNEQFF. CDR3 coding DNA: TGTGCCAGCAGAACAAACGGAGGGGAGGGTTACAATGAGCAGTTCTTC.